The clone carrying this T cell receptor beta chain occurred a few times. Antigen: not known. A second PCR, run for roughly 7 to 11 cycles, used a sample-barcoded 5' primer plus a J-beta primer mix. The authors tagged each cDNA molecule using a template-switch adaptor with 12 random nucleotides. MiXCR was run by TCRdb on the 5' RACE reads, yielding one entry per CDR3 protein. This sample has approximately 1,700,000 distinct CDR3 sequences; about 39% occur once, and the top ten carry 20% to 25%. The data stem from a study of blood T cells in healthy people across ages. The study, taken as a whole, reports: Higher naive T cell percentage went strongly together with higher TCR beta diversity. Unsorted PBMCs prevented conclusive naive versus antigen-experienced comparison.

Germline-derived CDR1 and CDR2 are SQVTM and ANQGSEA. This CDR3 has 14 amino acids. Trimming took 4 bases from V and 1 from J, leaving 14 bases between them. Samples each had at least 5.5 micrograms of total RNA extracted. The material sequenced was blood. The J gene is TRBJ2-7, the V gene TRBV29-1; a possible D gene is TRBD1 (5 bases). The sequence came from a human donor in good health. CDR3 nucleotides: TGCAGCGTTGCCCCCACGGCAGGGTCCTACGAGCAGTACTTC. Translating gives CSVAPTAGSYEQYF.